Listed here are 5 T cell receptor beta chains from one sample, sequenced in a study of T cells in Graves' hyperthyroidism and ophthalmopathy. Amplification targeted TCR beta CDR3 regions from RNA transcripts. Initially, a first-round RT-PCR of the TCR CDR3 employed the HTBI primer set. TCRdb reprocessed the multiplex PCR reads with MiXCR, giving one entry per CDR3 protein. The sample yields approximately 640,000 distinct CDR3 sequences, around 16% seen once. Sequencing was done on a sample of blood. These receptors were obtained from a man aged 50 to 60 with Graves' hyperthyroidism.

This clonotype came up many times. The chain employs TRBV27 and TRBJ1-1; a possible D gene is TRBD1 (5 bases). V lost 2 bases, J lost 4 bases, and 11 bases lay in between. This CDR3 contains 14 residues. CDR1 and CDR2 (germline): MNHEY, SMNVEV (reference sequence). CDR3 sequence (DNA): TGTGCCAGCAGTTTACAGGGACGGAGCACTGAAGCTTTCTTT. Translation gives CASSLQGRSTEAFF.

This clonotype came up a few times. The chain combines TRBV10-3 with TRBJ2-3, with 10 bases that match TRBD1. Germline V gives CDR1 ENHRY, CDR2 SYGVKD. The junction had 7 bases not matched to a gene; V was cut back by 6 bases and J by 4 bases. The CDR3 consists of 15 residues. For the CDR3, the DNA is TGTGCCATCAGGTCGACAGGGGGCGAGTCAGATACGCAGTATTTT. Translation gives CAIRSTGGESDTQYF.

The chain uses TRBV30 and TRBJ1-5, with TRBD1 matching 8 bases. Unmatched junction bases numbered 3, after V lost 2 bases and J lost 6 bases. Germline V gives CDR1 GTSNPN, CDR2 SVGIG (reference sequence). The CDR3 contains 13 residues. In DNA form, the CDR3 reads TGTGCCTGGAGTCACAGGGGGGTTCAGCCCCAGCATTTT. Protein: CAWSHRGVQPQHF.

At least ten counts were recorded for this clonotype. This chain links TRBV30 with TRBJ2-5; 12 bases fit TRBD2. CDR3 size: 13 residues. CDR1 is GTSNPN and CDR2 is SVGIG in the germline V gene (reference sequence). V trimming: 8 bases; J trimming: 2 bases; junction bases outside the gene matches: 3. The CDR3 sequence: CAIGLAGQETQYF. The CDR3 bases are TGTGCCATAGGACTAGCGGGACAAGAGACCCAGTACTTC.

This clonotype was counted between two and nine times. The chain links TRBV2 to TRBJ2-1, with D possibly TRBD1 on 7 matching bases. V was trimmed by 7 bases and J by 9 bases, leaving 13 bases between them. Germline CDR1 reads SNHLY; CDR2 reads FYNNEI. The CDR3 length is 12 residues. CDR3 amino acids: CASTYRGGEQFF. CDR3 bases: TGTGCCAGCACCTACAGGGGAGGTGAGCAGTTCTTC.